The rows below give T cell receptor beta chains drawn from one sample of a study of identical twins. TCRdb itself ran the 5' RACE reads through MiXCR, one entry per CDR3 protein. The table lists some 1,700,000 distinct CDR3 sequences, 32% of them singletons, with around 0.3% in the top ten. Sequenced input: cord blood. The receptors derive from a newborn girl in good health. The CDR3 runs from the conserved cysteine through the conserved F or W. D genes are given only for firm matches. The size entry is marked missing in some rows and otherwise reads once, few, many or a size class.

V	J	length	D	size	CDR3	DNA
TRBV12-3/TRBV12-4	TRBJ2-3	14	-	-	CASSWRGETDTQYF	TGTGCCAGCAGCTGGAGGGGGGAAACAGATACGCAATATTTT
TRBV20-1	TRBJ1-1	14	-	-	CSARRGHLNTEAFF	TGCAGTGCTAGACGGGGACACCTTAACACTGAAGCTTTCTTT
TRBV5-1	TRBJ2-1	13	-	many	CASSLDDPRLKFF	TGCGCCAGCAGCTTGGATGATCCGCGCCTTAAGTTCTTC
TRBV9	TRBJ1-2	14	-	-	CASSPGDRFYGYTF	TGTGCCAGCAGCCCGGGGGACCGCTTCTATGGCTACACCTTC
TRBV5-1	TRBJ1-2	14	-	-	CASSLGTVGYGYTF	TGCGCCAGCAGCTTGGGGACAGTTGGCTATGGCTACACCTTC
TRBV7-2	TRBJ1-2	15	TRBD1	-	CASSLAPRQGYGYTF	TGTGCCAGCAGCTTAGCGCCCCGACAGGGGTATGGCTACACCTTC
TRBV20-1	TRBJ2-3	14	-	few	CSASPARQALTQYF	TGCAGTGCTTCCCCGGCCCGACAGGCACTTACGCAGTATTTT
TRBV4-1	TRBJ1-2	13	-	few	CASSQPSLYGYTF	TGCGCCAGCAGCCAACCTAGCCTCTATGGCTACACCTTC
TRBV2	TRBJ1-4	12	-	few	CASNSGFEKLFF	TGTGCCAGCAATTCAGGGTTTGAAAAACTGTTTTTT
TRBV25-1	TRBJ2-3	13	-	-	CASSEYFTDTQYF	TGTGCCAGCAGTGAATATTTCACAGATACGCAGTATTTT
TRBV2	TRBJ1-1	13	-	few	CASRGSLNTEAFF	TGTGCCAGCAGGGGCAGCTTGAACACTGAAGCTTTCTTT
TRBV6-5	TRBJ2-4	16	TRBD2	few	CASSYTSGSAKNIQYF	TGTGCCAGCAGTTACACTAGCGGTTCAGCCAAAAACATTCAGTACTTC
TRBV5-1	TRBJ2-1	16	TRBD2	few	CASSLGLAGSYNDQFF	TGCGCCAGCAGCTTGGGACTAGCGGGGTCCTACAATGACCAGTTCTTC